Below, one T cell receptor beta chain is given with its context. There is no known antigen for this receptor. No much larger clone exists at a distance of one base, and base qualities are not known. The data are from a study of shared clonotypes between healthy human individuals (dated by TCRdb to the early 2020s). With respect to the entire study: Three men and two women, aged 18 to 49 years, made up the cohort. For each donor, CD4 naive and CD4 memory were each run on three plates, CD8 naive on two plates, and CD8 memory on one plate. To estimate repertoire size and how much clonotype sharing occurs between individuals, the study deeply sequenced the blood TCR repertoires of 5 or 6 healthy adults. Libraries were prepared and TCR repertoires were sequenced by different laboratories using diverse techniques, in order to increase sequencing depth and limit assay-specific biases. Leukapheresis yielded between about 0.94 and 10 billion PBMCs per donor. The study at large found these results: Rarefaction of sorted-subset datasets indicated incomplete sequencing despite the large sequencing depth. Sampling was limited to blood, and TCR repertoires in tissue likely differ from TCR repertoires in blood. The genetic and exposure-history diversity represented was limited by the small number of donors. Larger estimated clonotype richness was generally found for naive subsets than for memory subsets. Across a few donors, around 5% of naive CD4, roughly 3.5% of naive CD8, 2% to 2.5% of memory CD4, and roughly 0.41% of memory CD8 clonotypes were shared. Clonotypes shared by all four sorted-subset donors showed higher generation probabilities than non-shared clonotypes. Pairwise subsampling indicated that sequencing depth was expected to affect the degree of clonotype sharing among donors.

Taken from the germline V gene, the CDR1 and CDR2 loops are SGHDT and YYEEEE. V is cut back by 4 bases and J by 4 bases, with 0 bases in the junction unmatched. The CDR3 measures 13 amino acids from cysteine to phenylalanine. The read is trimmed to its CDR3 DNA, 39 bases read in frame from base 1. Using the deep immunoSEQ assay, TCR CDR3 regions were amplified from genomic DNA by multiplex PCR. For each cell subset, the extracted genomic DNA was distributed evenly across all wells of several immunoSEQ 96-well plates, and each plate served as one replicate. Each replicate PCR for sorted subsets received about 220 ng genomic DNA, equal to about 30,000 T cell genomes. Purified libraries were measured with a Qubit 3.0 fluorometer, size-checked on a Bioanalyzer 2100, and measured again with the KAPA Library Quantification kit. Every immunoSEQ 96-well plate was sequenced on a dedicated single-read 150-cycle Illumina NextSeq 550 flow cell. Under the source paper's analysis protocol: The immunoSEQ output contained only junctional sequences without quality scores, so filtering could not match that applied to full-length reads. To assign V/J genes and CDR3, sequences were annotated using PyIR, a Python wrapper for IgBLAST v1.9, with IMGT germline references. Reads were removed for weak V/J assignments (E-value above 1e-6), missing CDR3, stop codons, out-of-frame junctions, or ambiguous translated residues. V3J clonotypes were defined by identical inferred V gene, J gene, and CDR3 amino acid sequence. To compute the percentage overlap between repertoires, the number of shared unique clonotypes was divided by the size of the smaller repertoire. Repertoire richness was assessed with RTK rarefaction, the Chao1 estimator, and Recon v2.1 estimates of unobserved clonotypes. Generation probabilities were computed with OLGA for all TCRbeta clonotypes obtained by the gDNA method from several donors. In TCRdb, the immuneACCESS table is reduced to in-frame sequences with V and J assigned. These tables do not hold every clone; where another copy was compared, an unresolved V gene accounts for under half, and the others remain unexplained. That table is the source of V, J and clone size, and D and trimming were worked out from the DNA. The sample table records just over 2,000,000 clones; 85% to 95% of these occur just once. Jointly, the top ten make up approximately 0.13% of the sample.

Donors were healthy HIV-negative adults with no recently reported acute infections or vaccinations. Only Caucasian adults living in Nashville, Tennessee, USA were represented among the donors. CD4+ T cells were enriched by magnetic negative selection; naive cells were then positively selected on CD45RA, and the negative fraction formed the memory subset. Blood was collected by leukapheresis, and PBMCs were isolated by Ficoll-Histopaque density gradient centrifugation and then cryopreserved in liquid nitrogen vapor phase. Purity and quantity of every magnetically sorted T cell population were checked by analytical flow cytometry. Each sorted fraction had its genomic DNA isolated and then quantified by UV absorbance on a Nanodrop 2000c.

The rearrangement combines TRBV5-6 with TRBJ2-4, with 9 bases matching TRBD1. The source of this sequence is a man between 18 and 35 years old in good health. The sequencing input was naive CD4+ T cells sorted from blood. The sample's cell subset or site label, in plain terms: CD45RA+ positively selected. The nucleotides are TGTGCCAGCAGCGGGACAGGGAAAAACATTCAGTACTTC. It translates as CASSGTGKNIQYF.